This T cell receptor beta chain was sequenced during a study of blood T cell repertoires in COVID-19 (TCRdb year 2020). Turning to the overall study: Samples covering the acute and convalescent phases of COVID-19 were provided by collaborators in the United States, Italy and Spain. The prospective study material was composed of cDNA or gDNA derived from T cells, B-cell-depleted T cells, or PBMCs. Deeply sampled blood TCRbeta repertoires from subjects exposed to, actively infected with, or recovered from COVID-19 were included in the dataset. The repertoires were released in a freely available public database meant as a resource for research on the immune response to SARS-CoV-2. Samples were obtained from the ongoing ImmuneRACE study (first 160 participants) and from 1,200 or so subjects provided by 6 global collaborators. A de-identified subject ID, COVID-19 status, age in years and sex were almost always included in the sample metadata. HLA class I and class II types, where available, came from metadata supplied by the sample provider rather than from assay-based typing. The paper's findings and limits, for the study overall: How much clinical and demographic metadata was included differed by source and by participant, and the metadata was provided uncurated.

TCRbeta CDR3 regions were amplified from genomic DNA by means of the immunoSEQ Assay, a bias-controlled multiplex PCR. As for how the authors treated the data: The number of nucleated cells in each sample was estimated by amplification of reference gene primers within the assay. To quantify the absolute abundance of each unique TCRbeta CDR3 rearrangement, sequence reads were collapsed and filtered. Productive Simpson clonality was computed per sample as the square root of Simpson's diversity index over productive rearrangements. TCRdb's version of the immuneACCESS table is confined to in-frame rearrangements and falls short of the full clone set. An unresolved V gene accounts for under half of the shortfall where checked; the remainder is of unknown origin. V and J calls and clone size are those listed in that table; D and trimming were worked out from the DNA. A total of roughly 380,000 clones appear in this sample, about 90% of them only once. The ten largest clones add up to 2.5% to 3% of the sample.

Here V drops 2 bases and J drops 8 bases, and the junction holds 6 bases not matched to any gene. From cysteine to phenylalanine, the CDR3 is 16 amino acids long. Only the CDR3 DNA stays, 48 bases, in frame from base 1. Per the germline V gene, LGHNA is the CDR1 and YNFKEQ is the CDR2. In the prospective study, participants were 18 to 89 years old, resided in fewer than 25 geographic areas of the United States, and were enrolled through a virtual design. To assign participants to cohorts, the prospective study relied on clinical history that participants themselves reported in a screening survey and a study questionnaire. For ImmuneRACE Cohort 3, a participant was defined as recovered based on two consecutive negative NP/OP PCR tests, clearance by a healthcare professional, or resolution of symptoms. Mobile phlebotomists in the prospective study collected whole blood, serum and a nasopharyngeal or oropharyngeal swab from every participant. Over a roughly 2-month period, participants in the prospective study had the option of providing additional blood draws and questionnaires. Before DNA extraction, prospective study blood samples were shipped either frozen or at room temperature.

This clone was seen once. No cognate antigen has been identified for it. No qualities accompany the bases; no much larger clone lies one base away. The chain links TRBV4-2 with TRBJ2-1, with TRBD2 identical over 13 junction bases. This receptor was identified in a woman aged 25 to 39 who had recovered from COVID-19. Sequenced input: PBMCs or T cells enriched from blood (not recorded which). The DNA sequence is as follows: TGTGCCAGCAGCCAAACTGGACTAGCGGGAGCCGATGAGCAGTTCTTC. The translation is CASSQTGLAGADEQFF.